The source of this T cell receptor (beta chain) is a study of blood T cell repertoires in COVID-19. The V gene lost 3 bases and the J gene lost 6 bases, with 16 bases spanning the gap. This CDR3 comprises 14 residues. Germline CDR1 SGDLS, CDR2 YYNGEE. Sequenced by immunoSEQ multiplex PCR; TCRdb stores in-frame clones only, minus some. The table lists hundreds of thousands of clones, around 88% of them singletons. The chain recombines TRBV9 with TRBJ2-7, with D possibly being TRBD1 (5 bases). The sample comprised peripheral blood. The sequence was collected from a woman aged 70-85 years with COVID-19, enrolled during active disease. CDR3 sequence reads: CASSGTRVGPEQYF. Written as DNA, the CDR3 is TGTGCCAGCAGCGGGACGAGAGTGGGGCCCGAGCAGTACTTC.